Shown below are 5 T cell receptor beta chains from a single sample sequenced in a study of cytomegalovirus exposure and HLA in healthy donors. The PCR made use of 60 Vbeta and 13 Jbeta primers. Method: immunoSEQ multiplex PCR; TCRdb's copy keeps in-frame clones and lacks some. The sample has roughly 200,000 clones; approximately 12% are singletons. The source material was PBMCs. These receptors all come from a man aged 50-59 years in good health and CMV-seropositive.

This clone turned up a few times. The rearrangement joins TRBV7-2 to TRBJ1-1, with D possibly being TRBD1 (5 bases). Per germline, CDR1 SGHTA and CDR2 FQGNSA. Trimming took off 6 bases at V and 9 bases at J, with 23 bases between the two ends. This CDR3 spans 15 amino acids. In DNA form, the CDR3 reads TGTGCCAGCAGTTACGAGGGAGGGACGACTGGGAAAGCTTTCTTT. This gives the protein CASSYEGGTTGKAFF.

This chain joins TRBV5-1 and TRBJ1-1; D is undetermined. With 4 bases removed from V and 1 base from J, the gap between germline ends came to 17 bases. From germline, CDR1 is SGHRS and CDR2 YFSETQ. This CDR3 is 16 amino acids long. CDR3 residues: CASSPGRALGNTEAFF. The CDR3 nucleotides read TGCGCCAGCAGCCCGGGAAGGGCCCTCGGGAACACTGAAGCTTTCTTT.

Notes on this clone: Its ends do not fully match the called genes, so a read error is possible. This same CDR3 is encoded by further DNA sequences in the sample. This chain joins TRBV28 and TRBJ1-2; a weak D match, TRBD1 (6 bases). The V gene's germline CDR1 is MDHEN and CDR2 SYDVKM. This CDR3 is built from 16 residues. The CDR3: CASSLLGGANPSGYTF. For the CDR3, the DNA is TGTGCAAGCAGTTTATTGGGGGGGGCTAATCCCTCTGGCTACACCTTC.

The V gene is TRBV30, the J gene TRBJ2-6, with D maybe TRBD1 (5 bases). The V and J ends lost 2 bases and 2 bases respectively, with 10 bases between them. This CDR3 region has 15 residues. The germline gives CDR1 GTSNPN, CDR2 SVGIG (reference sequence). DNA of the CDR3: TGTGCCTGGAGTCCCCGACAGACTGGGGCCAACGTCCTGACTTTC. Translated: CAWSPRQTGANVLTF.

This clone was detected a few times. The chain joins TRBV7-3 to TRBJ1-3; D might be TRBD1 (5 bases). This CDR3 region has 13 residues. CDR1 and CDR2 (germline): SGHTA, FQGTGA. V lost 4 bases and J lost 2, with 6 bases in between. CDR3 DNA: TGTGCCAGCAGCTCGACAGCTGGAAACACCATATATTTT. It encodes CASSSTAGNTIYF.